These 8 T cell receptor beta chains share one sample of origin, sequenced in a study of cytomegalovirus exposure and HLA in healthy donors. Primers included in the PCR were 60 Vbeta and 13 Jbeta primers. Some clones are missing from TCRdb's copy, which holds only in-frame ones; the method was immunoSEQ multiplex PCR. The sample lists 100,000 to 150,000 clones; roughly 70% were seen once. Sequencing used PBMCs. The receptors here all came from a man between 45 and 60 years old in good health and CMV-seropositive.

This sequence joins TRBV7-2 and TRBJ2-3, with 8 bases lining up with TRBD2. Trimming took 5 bases from V and 5 from J; bases not matched to a gene: 15. The CDR3 length is 17 residues. CDR1 is SGHTA and CDR2 is FQGNSA in the germline V gene. CDR3 amino acids: CASSPRSGNRRRDTQYF. The DNA of the CDR3 is TGTGCCAGCAGCCCGCGTAGCGGGAACCGCAGGAGAGATACGCAGTATTTT.

V is TRBV29-1 and J is TRBJ1-2; no clear D. The ends were cut back, 5 bases at V and 8 bases at J, with 15 bases in the middle. The germline V gene has CDR1 SQVTM and CDR2 ANQGSEA. This CDR3 has 12 amino acids. CDR3 sequence: CSVSVSRSGYTF. The CDR3 DNA is TGCAGCGTTTCCGTTAGTCGATCGGGCTACACCTTC.

The V gene is TRBV28, the J gene TRBJ1-2, with 7 bases that match TRBD1. Trimming cost V 6 bases and J 7 bases; bases outside gene matches: 8. The CDR3 contains 13 residues. Germline V lookup: CDR1 MDHEN, CDR2 SYDVKM. The chain's CDR3 is CASSVKGALGYTF. The DNA of the CDR3 is TGTGCCAGCAGCGTTAAGGGGGCGCTTGGCTACACCTTC.

The chain is built from TRBV5-6 and TRBJ2-1; 8 bases map to TRBD2. Trimming removed 5 bases from V and 5 bases from J; junction bases left unmatched: 6. The CDR3 is 14 amino acids. Germline CDR1 SGHDT, CDR2 YYEEEE. The chain's CDR3 is CASSPRLAHNEQFF. The CDR3 DNA is TGTGCCAGCAGTCCCCGACTAGCGCACAATGAGCAGTTCTTC. Based on the CDR3 plus reference TRBV5-6 and TRBJ2-1, the full variable domain is DAGVTQSPTHLIKTRGQQVTLRCSPKSGHDTVSWYQQALGQGPQFIFQYYEEEERQRGNFPDRFSGHQFPNYSSELNVNALLLGDSALYLCASSPRLAHNEQFFGPGTRLTVL.

The chain is built from TRBV23-1 and TRBJ2-7, with 11 nucleotides matching TRBD2. TRBV23-1 is an ORF, with its function uncertain. Trimming cost V 1 base and J 2 bases; bases outside gene matches: 13. CDR3 size: 19 residues. In DNA form, the CDR3 reads TGCGCCAGCAGTCAATACCCACTAGCGGGAGCCTTCTGCACCTACGAGCAGTACTTC. Translated, it gives CASSQYPLAGAFCTYEQYF.

The gene calls are TRBV10-1 and TRBJ1-1; the match to TRBD1 covers 7 bases. CDR3 length equals 13 residues. V shed 7 bases, J shed 7 bases, and the junction held 9 bases outside the gene matches. Germline values: CDR1 WNHNN, CDR2 SYGVQD (reference sequence). CDR3 region: CASNQMGQLEAFF. The CDR3, as DNA: TGCGCCAGCAACCAAATGGGACAGCTTGAAGCTTTCTTT.

V is TRBV4-1 and J is TRBJ2-7, with D possibly matching TRBD2 (5 bases). Germline lookup yields CDR1 MGHRA and CDR2 YSYEKL. V dropped 1 base and J dropped 5 bases, with 12 bases sitting between them. CDR3 length equals 14 residues. CDR3 DNA: TGCGCCAGCAGCCAAGGGGTGCGGGTAAACGAGCAGTACTTC. It specifies CASSQGVRVNEQYF.

In its sample, this clone was seen a few times. V gene TRBV6-1 combines with J gene TRBJ1-2; 9 bases align to TRBD1. Trimming cost V 6 bases and J 7 bases; bases outside gene matches: 6. The V gene's germline CDR1 is MNHNS and CDR2 SASEGT. The CDR3 runs 13 residues. This CDR3 reads CASRRTGEVGYTF. CDR3 DNA: TGTGCCAGCAGACGGACAGGGGAGGTTGGCTACACCTTC.